This TCR beta chain was sequenced during a study of shared clonotypes between healthy human individuals (dated by TCRdb to the early 2020s). Regarding the research as a whole: A couple of women and three men aged 18 to 49 years were included in the cohort. To increase sequencing depth and limit assay-specific biases, TCR repertoire library preparation and sequencing were carried out by different laboratories using diverse techniques. For each donor, three plates each were used for CD4 naive and CD4 memory, two plates were used for CD8 naive, and one plate was used for CD8 memory. The study deeply sequenced blood TCR repertoires of about 5 healthy adults to estimate repertoire size and the extent of clonotype sharing between individuals. Per donor, leukapheresis produced somewhere between about 0.85 and 10 billion PBMCs. The paper's findings and limits, for the study overall: Naive subsets generally had larger estimated clonotype richness than memory subsets. Higher generation probabilities were observed for clonotypes shared by all four sorted-subset donors than for non-shared clonotypes. Even with the large sequencing depth, rarefaction of the sorted-subset datasets indicated that sequencing was incomplete. The small number of donors limited the genetic and exposure-history diversity represented. Only blood was sampled, and tissue TCR repertoires likely differ from those in blood. Pairwise subsampling led to the expectation that sequencing depth would affect the degree of clonotype sharing among donors. When several donors were compared, the shared fraction of clonotypes was about 5.5% for naive CD4, about 4% for naive CD8, roughly 2.5% for memory CD4, and approximately 0.4% for memory CD8.

The donors were healthy, HIV-negative adults with no recently reported acute infections or vaccinations. Every donor was a Caucasian adult living in Nashville, Tennessee, USA. CD4+ T cells were enriched by magnetic negative selection, after which naive cells were positively selected on CD45RA and the negative fraction was taken as the memory subset. Blood was collected by leukapheresis, and PBMCs were isolated by Ficoll-Histopaque density gradient centrifugation and then cryopreserved in liquid nitrogen vapor phase. Analytical flow cytometry was used to check the purity and quantity of every magnetically sorted T cell population. Genomic DNA was isolated from every sorted fraction and measured by UV absorbance on a Nanodrop 2000c. The CDR3 holds 12 amino acids from the cysteine to the phenylalanine. The retained sequence is limited to the CDR3, 36 bases, with the frame set at the first base. CDR1 and CDR2, looked up from the germline V gene, are SQVTM and ANQGSEA. Deletion took 4 bases off V and 3 bases off J, with a span of 10 bases between the germline ends.

TCR CDR3 regions were amplified from genomic DNA by multiplex PCR using the deep immunoSEQ assay. Extracted genomic DNA from each cell subset was distributed evenly across all wells of several immunoSEQ 96-well plates, and each plate was treated as a replicate. Each replicate PCR for sorted subsets received about 210 ng genomic DNA, equal to about 30,000 T cell genomes. The purified libraries were quantified using a Qubit 3.0 fluorometer, sized with a Bioanalyzer 2100, and then quantified again using the KAPA Library Quantification kit. Every immunoSEQ 96-well plate was sequenced on a separate single-read 150-cycle Illumina NextSeq 550 flow cell. The source study handled its data this way. The immunoSEQ output contained only junctional sequences without quality scores, so filtering could not match that applied to full-length reads. To assign V/J genes and CDR3, sequences were annotated using PyIR, a Python wrapper for IgBLAST v1.9, with IMGT germline references. Reads were filtered out if the reads had weak V/J assignments (E-value above 1e-6), no CDR3, stop codons, out-of-frame junctions, or ambiguous translated residues. V3J clonotypes were defined as sequences sharing the same inferred V gene, J gene, and CDR3 amino acid sequence. The percentage overlap between two repertoires was calculated by dividing the number of shared unique clonotypes by the size of the smaller repertoire. RTK rarefaction, the Chao1 estimator, and Recon v2.1 estimates of unobserved clonotypes were used to assess repertoire richness. OLGA was used to compute generation probabilities for all TCRbeta clonotypes that the gDNA method yielded from a few donors. TCRdb retrieved this table from immuneACCESS and kept in-frame rearrangements only. Not all clones are present; in checked studies, unresolved V genes account for under half, and no reason is known for the remainder. That table gives V, J and clone size, and the DNA gave D and trimming. Across this sample there are about 1.5 million clones, with 98% seen only once. Around 0.47% of the sample goes to the ten largest clones.

As to this clone: Its antigen remains unidentified. No base quality information exists; no much larger clone differs at one position.

The chain is assembled from TRBV29-1 and TRBJ2-7, with the identity of the D gene unclear. The source is a man aged 30-40 years in good health. Sequences were obtained from naive CD4+ T cells sorted from blood. The cell subset or site label for this specimen denotes: CD45RA+ positively selected. The CDR3 is CSVGQNSYEQYF. The DNA sequence reads TGCAGCGTTGGTCAGAATAGCTACGAGCAGTACTTC.